This T cell receptor (beta chain) came from a study of cytomegalovirus exposure and HLA in healthy donors. Primers: 60 Vbeta forward and 13 Jbeta reverse. Clones were sequenced by immunoSEQ multiplex PCR, and TCRdb holds only the in-frame ones, with some missing. There are 99,000 or so clones in the sample; around 83% occur only once, and more than 3% lies in the top ten. Germline lookup yields CDR1 MDHEN and CDR2 SYDVKM. V dropped 7 bases and J dropped 10; count of bases not matched to a gene: 16. The CDR3 sequence is 16 residues long. This clone was seen only a few times. Input material: PBMCs. The receptor's source is a female donor in good health and CMV-seropositive. The chain joins TRBV28 to TRBJ1-6; 7 bases align to TRBD1. The CDR3 DNA sequence: TGTGCCAGCAATCCCGTTGGGGCAGGGGGACAATCACCCCTCCACTTT. Translation: CASNPVGAGGQSPLHF. The whole variable domain, remainder taken from reference TRBV28 and TRBJ1-6, is DVKVTQSSRYLVKRTGEKVFLECVQDMDHENMFWYRQDPGLGLRLIYFSYDVKMKEKGDIPEGYSVSREKKERFSLILESASTNQTSMYLCASNPVGAGGQSPLHFGNGTRLTVT.